Shown below are 31 T cell receptor beta chains from a single sample sequenced in a study of T cell repertoires in cytomegalovirus infection (dated by TCRdb to the late 2010s). The listed sequencing device is Illumina HiSeq 1500. TCRdb took the public reads, trimmed them with fastp at Q25, ran MiXCR for clone calling and kept in-frame beta chains. Each record represents a unique CDR3 protein, reported with the most common genes and DNA among its rows. In this sample the table shows roughly 45,000 distinct CDR3 sequences, roughly 20% of which occur a single time. About a fifth of the sample is held by the ten biggest clonotypes. No antigen has been identified for these receptors. Sequenced input: PBMCs, sequenced either directly or after in vitro stimulation (not recorded which). The receptors derive from a human donor in good health (CMV status not recorded). Some clones in this sample may be carry-over from other donors' samples.

The V and J genes are TRBV5-1 and TRBJ2-3, with TRBD2 matching over 7 bases. The V and J ends lost 4 bases and 2 bases, in that order; junction bases with no gene match: 4. Germline V gene lookup returns CDR1 SGHRS and CDR2 YFSETQ. CDR3 length: 14 amino acids. The CDR3 here is CASSSSGHTDTQYF. The DNA of the CDR3 is TGCGCCAGCAGCAGTAGCGGGCACACAGATACGCAGTATTTT.

This chain links TRBV12-3 or TRBV12-4 with TRBJ1-5; D gene unclear. This CDR3 is built from 13 residues. The V gene lost 8 bases and the J gene lost 6 bases, with 14 bases spanning the gap. The CDR3, as DNA: TGTGCCAGCCGTTCCAAACACACTCAGCCCCAGCATTTT. Protein product: CASRSKHTQPQHF.

This clonotype was counted ten times or more. The chain employs TRBV7-9 and TRBJ2-3, with TRBD2 matching 7 bases. V lost 8 bases, J lost 3 bases, and 8 bases stayed unmatched. Germline-derived CDR1 and CDR2 are SEHNR and FQNEAQ (reference sequence). There are 14 residues in the CDR3. The CDR3, as DNA: TGTGCCAGCGGGAGGGCCGGAAGGACAGATACGCAGTATTTT. Translated: CASGRAGRTDTQYF.

On this clonotype itself: No conserved phenylalanine or tryptophan ends this CDR3, so it is likely a read error. This chain links TRBV7-8 with TRBJ1-6; no reliable D call. V gave up 7 bases and J gave up 10 bases, with 23 bases separating them. The germline CDR1 and CDR2 sequences are SGHVS and FQNEAQ. There are 16 residues in the CDR3. The CDR3 nucleotides are TGTGCCAGCACCCTCGACCACCCCGAGAATGACTCACCCCTCCACGTC. Translation: CASTLDHPENDSPLHV.

This clonotype was seen ten or more times. The V and J genes are TRBV5-5 and TRBJ1-2, with 8 bases matching TRBD1. Losses at the gene ends were 4 bases for V and 4 bases for J; bases not matched to a gene: 15. CDR1 and CDR2 (germline): SGHKS, YYEKEE (reference sequence). This CDR3 is 17 amino acids long. The CDR3 spells CASSVGQADGIGYGYTF. The CDR3 DNA is TGTGCCAGCAGCGTGGGACAGGCAGACGGGATCGGCTATGGCTACACCTTC.

Concerning this clonotype: At one of its ends the junction is not consistent with the germline gene, which may arise from a read error. The chain carries TRBV5-3 and TRBJ2-5; D remains unclear. TRBV5-3 carries the ORF label, with uncertain function. The CDR3 is 13 amino acids. CDR3 bases: TGTGCCAGCAGCTTGGCCGCGAGGGAGACCCAGTACTTC. It yields the protein CASSLAARETQYF.

This clonotype was seen more than once but under ten times. The CDR3 DNA reads as TGTGCCAGCATCCGGCAGGTAGACACTGAAGCTTTCTTT. Amino acids: CASIRQVDTEAFF. This sequence joins TRBV12-3 or TRBV12-4 and TRBJ1-1; D gene uncertain. The CDR3 totals 13 residues. Trimming took 7 bases from V and 3 from J, leaving 12 bases between them.

CDR3 sequence reads: CASSYARVEPQHF. CDR3 sequence (DNA): TGTGCCAGCAGTTACGCCAGGGTTGAGCCCCAGCATTTT. This chain joins TRBV6-2 or TRBV6-3 and TRBJ1-5; possible D gene TRBD1, 5 bases. Trimming cost V 2 bases and J 8 bases, with 10 bases left between them. This CDR3 comprises 13 residues. Germline CDR1 is MNHEY and CDR2 is SVGEGT.

The rearrangement joins TRBV20-1 to TRBJ2-2, with D perhaps given as TRBD1 or TRBD2 (5 bases each). CDR1 is DFQATT, CDR2 SNEGSKA, per germline (reference sequence). V lost 2 bases, J lost 6 bases, and 19 bases lay in between. This CDR3 region has 16 residues. CDR3 sequence: CSARSGRASGSGELFF. As DNA, the CDR3 is TGCAGTGCTAGATCTGGCAGGGCATCGGGGTCCGGGGAGCTGTTTTTT.

The chain is built from TRBV5-1 and TRBJ2-7, with D unclear. The CDR3 consists of 13 residues. Trimming shortened V by 5 bases and J by 5 bases, and 14 bases separated the two germline ends. CDR1 is SGHRS, CDR2 YFSETQ, per germline. CDR3 nucleotide sequence: TGCGCCAGCAGTCAGGCAGGAAGCCACGAGCAGTACTTC. Translating it yields CASSQAGSHEQYF.

The genes are TRBV15 and TRBJ1-5; no reliable D call. Per the germline V gene, CDR1 is LNHNV and CDR2 is YYDKDF (reference sequence). Trimming cost V 0 bases and J 10 bases, with 16 bases left between them. This CDR3 spans 15 amino acids. CDR3 DNA: TGTGCCACCAGCAGAGAGAGACGGTTCGGGATACCCCAGCATTTT. Protein: CATSRERRFGIPQHF. Full variable domain (remainder filled in from reference TRBV15 and TRBJ1-5): DAMVIQNPRYQVTQFGKPVTLSCSQTLNHNVMYWYQQKSSQAPKLLFHYYDKDFNNEADTPDNFQSRRPNTSFCFLDIRSPGLGDTAMYLCATSRERRFGIPQHFGDGTRLSIL.

The V gene is TRBV2, the J gene TRBJ1-3; D not resolved. CDR1 and CDR2 from the germline V gene are SNHLY and FYNNEI. This CDR3 contains 13 residues. The V end was cut by 3 bases, the J end by 2 bases, with 5 bases between. The CDR3 protein is CASSDGAGNTIYF. DNA for the CDR3: TGTGCCAGCAGTGACGGAGCTGGAAACACCATATATTTT.

This clonotype was recorded at least ten times. This chain connects TRBV18 to TRBJ2-3; 7 bases are shared with TRBD1. Per the germline V gene, CDR1 is KGHSH and CDR2 is LQKENI. This CDR3 comprises 13 residues. V lost 3 bases, J lost 6 bases, and 3 bases stayed unmatched. CDR3 coding DNA: TGTGCCAGCTCACCTGGGACAGTCGATACGCAGTATTTT. Translating it yields CASSPGTVDTQYF.

Concerning this clonotype: This may stem from a read error, because a much larger clone lies one nucleotide away. The conserved phenylalanine or tryptophan is not found at the CDR3 terminus, so this likely reflects a read error. The chain couples TRBV12-3 or TRBV12-4 to TRBJ1-1, with D possibly being TRBD1 (5 bases). This CDR3 is built from 14 residues. V gave up 4 bases and J gave up 2 bases, with 11 bases separating them. CDR3 residues: CASSYDSGNTEAFV. As DNA, the CDR3 is TGTGCCAGCAGTTACGACAGCGGAAACACTGAAGCTTTCGTT.

This clonotype was found a few times. The chain recombines TRBV12-3 or TRBV12-4 with TRBJ1-5, with 7 bases that match TRBD1. This CDR3 spans 16 amino acids. V shed 5 bases and J 1 base; nucleotides not matched to a gene: 8. This CDR3 is CASSQGVLGSNQPQHF. In nucleotides, the CDR3 is TGTGCCAGCAGTCAGGGGGTGTTGGGCAGCAATCAGCCCCAGCATTTT.

This clonotype was picked up a small number of times. This chain links TRBV19 with TRBJ1-2; D gene ambiguous. Germline CDR1 and CDR2: LNHDA and SQIVND (reference sequence). This CDR3 region has 12 residues. V shed 5 bases and J shed 0 bases, with 4 bases lying between them. The CDR3 sequence is CASSRANYGYTF. The DNA of the CDR3 is TGTGCCAGTAGTCGGGCTAACTATGGCTACACCTTC.

The V call is TRBV24-1, the J call TRBJ2-2; no reliable D call. Germline CDR1 KGHDR, CDR2 SFDVKD. V was shortened by 0 bases and J by 2 bases, with 9 bases between the two germline ends. The CDR3 has 16 amino acids. CDR3 coding DNA: TGTGCCACCAGTGATTTGGAGCCGGGTAACACCGGGGAGCTGTTTTTT. Its protein product is CATSDLEPGNTGELFF.

Many counts were recorded for this clonotype. This chain uses TRBV7-2 with TRBJ1-2; D perhaps matches TRBD1 (6 bases). The CDR3 spans 12 residues. Per the germline V gene, CDR1 is SGHTA and CDR2 is FQGNSA. V was cut by 4 bases and J by 8 bases, with 11 bases left in between. CDR3 sequence: CASSSRGYGYTF. CDR3 nucleotide sequence: TGTGCCAGCAGCTCCAGGGGTTACGGCTACACCTTC.

The chain employs TRBV7-2 and TRBJ1-3; D is uncertain. This CDR3 is built from 17 residues. Germline V gene sequence: CDR1 SGHTA, CDR2 FQGNSA. Trimming stripped 5 bases from V and 0 bases from J, with 17 bases between. DNA for the CDR3: TGTGCCAGCAGCCGTAGAGAAGGACTGAGCTCTGGAAACACCATATATTTT. Protein product: CASSRREGLSSGNTIYF.

This rearrangement joins TRBV12-3 or TRBV12-4 to TRBJ1-2; maybe TRBD1 (5 bases). This CDR3 region has 15 residues. Trimming removed 5 bases at V and 7 bases at J, with 20 bases between. As DNA, the CDR3 is TGTGCCAGCAGTCCGGGCTTTGGGGCCGGCGTTGGCTACACCTTC. It yields the protein CASSPGFGAGVGYTF.

The gene calls are TRBV6-5 and TRBJ2-1, with 8 nucleotides matching TRBD2. After removal of 0 bases from V and 7 bases from J, the junction contained 8 bases not matched to a gene. The CDR3 is made up of 16 amino acids. The germline gives CDR1 MNHEY, CDR2 SVGAGI. This CDR3 reads CASSYSSGGAGNEQFF. As DNA, the CDR3 is TGTGCCAGCAGTTACTCATCCGGGGGGGCCGGGAATGAGCAGTTCTTC.

Ten or more counts support this clonotype. CDR3: CASSRRDYTDTQYF. CDR3 bases: TGCGCCAGCAGCCGCCGGGACTACACAGATACGCAGTATTTT. The V gene is TRBV4-1, the J gene TRBJ2-3; 7 nucleotides align to TRBD2. Trimming cost V 4 bases and J 2 bases; bases outside gene matches: 3. The CDR3 loop spans 14 amino acids. Germline values: CDR1 MGHRA, CDR2 YSYEKL.

This clonotype was seen only a few times. The chain combines TRBV2 with TRBJ2-3; 10 bases map to TRBD2. V lost 5 bases, J lost 4 bases, and 9 bases stayed unmatched. Per germline, CDR1 SNHLY and CDR2 FYNNEI. CDR3 length: 16 amino acids. The CDR3 sequence is CASSSTSGAVPDTQYF. The CDR3 nucleotides are TGTGCCAGCAGTTCCACTAGCGGGGCCGTTCCAGATACGCAGTATTTT.

This clonotype occurred many times. This chain connects TRBV4-2 to TRBJ2-5; D uncertain. Germline CDR1 is LGHNA and CDR2 is YNFKEQ. This CDR3 contains 14 residues. The V gene lost 3 bases and the J gene lost 7 bases, with 15 bases spanning the gap. CDR3 nucleotide sequence: TGTGCCAGCAGCCAGGCCTTGACCCTCGGGACCCAGTACTTC. Encoded protein: CASSQALTLGTQYF.

This clonotype was seen a few times. The rearrangement joins TRBV5-6 to TRBJ2-3; 14 nucleotides match TRBD2. The CDR3 contains 21 residues. CDR1 SGHDT and CDR2 YYEEEE come from the germline V gene. With V trimmed by 4 bases and J by 0 bases, 16 bases remained unmatched. In DNA form, the CDR3 reads TGTGCCAGCAGCCCGATTCGGACTAGCGGGGGGCCCGGTACTAGCACAGATACGCAGTATTTT. As protein: CASSPIRTSGGPGTSTDTQYF. Looking up the rest from reference TRBV5-6 and TRBJ2-3 gives the full variable domain: DAGVTQSPTHLIKTRGQQVTLRCSPKSGHDTVSWYQQALGQGPQFIFQYYEEEERQRGNFPDRFSGHQFPNYSSELNVNALLLGDSALYLCASSPIRTSGGPGTSTDTQYFGPGTRLTVL.

At least ten counts were recorded for this clonotype. This chain connects TRBV7-9 to TRBJ1-1; D gene unclear. Germline-derived CDR1 and CDR2 are SEHNR and FQNEAQ (reference sequence). Trimming shortened V by 0 bases and J by 1 base, and 9 bases separated the two germline ends. The CDR3 loop spans 15 amino acids. The CDR3 spells CASSLATAENTEAFF. The DNA for the CDR3 is TGTGCCAGCAGCTTAGCGACGGCAGAGAACACTGAAGCTTTCTTT.

This clonotype was seen a handful of times. The chain combines TRBV19 with TRBJ2-1; tentative D call: TRBD2 (6 bases). Germline CDR1 and CDR2: LNHDA and SQIVND (reference sequence). This CDR3 region has 13 residues. V was clipped by 6 bases and J by 0 bases, with 6 bases between them. The CDR3 sequence: CASRRGSYNEQFF. The CDR3 DNA reads TGTGCCAGTAGGCGGGGCTCCTACAATGAGCAGTTCTTC.

In its sample, this clonotype was seen a few times. The chain recombines TRBV6-6 with TRBJ1-5; D is unclear. Germline V gives CDR1 MNHNY, CDR2 SVGAGI (reference sequence). The V end lost 2 bases, the J end lost 11 bases, and 13 bases lay between the germline ends. This CDR3 spans 13 amino acids. CDR3 sequence reads: CASSYGPGEAQHF. Written as DNA, the CDR3 is TGTGCCAGCAGTTACGGCCCTGGGGAGGCCCAGCATTTT.

This clonotype occurred many times. This chain connects TRBV12-3 or TRBV12-4 to TRBJ1-1; possible D gene TRBD1, 5 bases. This CDR3 is 14 amino acids long. V was cut by 5 bases and J by 3 bases, with 13 bases left in between. As DNA, the CDR3 is TGTGCCAGCAGTCCGGGGGACCCTTACACTGAAGCTTTCTTT. This translates into CASSPGDPYTEAFF.

V gene TRBV4-1 combines with J gene TRBJ2-7; 11 nucleotides align to TRBD2. Trimming removed 1 base from V and 5 bases from J; junction bases left unmatched: 13. Germline-derived CDR1 and CDR2 are MGHRA and YSYEKL. This CDR3 comprises 18 residues. CDR3 in amino acids: CASSQGPLIAGGTHEQYF. Here the CDR3 DNA reads TGCGCCAGCAGCCAAGGGCCCTTAATAGCGGGGGGGACGCACGAGCAGTACTTC.

By share, this clonotype counts as medium-sized. The V and J genes are TRBV12-3 or TRBV12-4 and TRBJ1-2, with D uncertain. The CDR3 is 13 amino acids. Trimming removed 1 base from V and 7 bases from J, with 10 bases in between. CDR3 nucleotide sequence: TGTGCCAGCAGTTTAGGAGGAGGGTCTGGCTACACCTTC. Residues: CASSLGGGSGYTF.